A selection of T cell receptor beta chains follows, all from one sample in a study of cytomegalovirus exposure and HLA in healthy donors. Here immunoSEQ multiplex PCR was the method, and the copy in TCRdb shows in-frame clones only, minus some. Among roughly 150,000 clones listed, over 60% were seen once. The specimen sequenced was PBMCs. These receptor sequences come from a woman in her thirties in good health and CMV-seropositive. Both conserved end residues are part of each CDR3. Each record gives: CDR3 DNA, CDR3 protein, D gene, V gene, clone size, J gene. The D gene is left open where the match is weak. Size values are once, few and many counts, or a class for expanded clones, and some rows have none.

CDR3 DNA: TGTGCCAGCAGCTTAAGGGCGGGACAAGAGACCCAGTACTTC
CDR3 protein: CASSLRAGQETQYF
D gene: -
V gene: TRBV7-9
clone size: -
J gene: TRBJ2-5

CDR3 DNA: TGCGCCAGCAGCCAAGAACGGGACAGCCAGCCCCAGCATTTT
CDR3 protein: CASSQERDSQPQHF
D gene: TRBD1
V gene: TRBV4-1
clone size: -
J gene: TRBJ1-5

CDR3 DNA: TGTGCCAGCAGTTTTTTAGCGGGAGGGAGTTGGGGGCAGTACTTC
CDR3 protein: CASSFLAGGSWGQYF
D gene: TRBD2
V gene: TRBV6-5
clone size: few
J gene: TRBJ2-7

CDR3 DNA: TGTGCCAGCAGTTACAGTACGGCAGGGGCTCGCTATGGCTACACCTTC
CDR3 protein: CASSYSTAGARYGYTF
D gene: -
V gene: TRBV6-5
clone size: -
J gene: TRBJ1-2

CDR3 DNA: TGTGCCAGCAGCATCACTAGCGGGAGAGGCAATGAGCAGTTCTTC
CDR3 protein: CASSITSGRGNEQFF
D gene: TRBD2
V gene: TRBV11-2
clone size: -
J gene: TRBJ2-1

CDR3 DNA: TGTGCCAGCAGCCTAAGCAGGGGTGGCTCCTACGAGCAGTACTTC
CDR3 protein: CASSLSRGGSYEQYF
D gene: -
V gene: TRBV6-5
clone size: -
J gene: TRBJ2-7

CDR3 DNA: TGTGCCAGCAGCCGGGGACTAGCTTCGGGGACCCAGTACTTC
CDR3 protein: CASSRGLASGTQYF
D gene: TRBD2
V gene: TRBV2
clone size: -
J gene: TRBJ2-5

CDR3 DNA: TGTGCCAGCAGTTCCAACACCGATTGGACAGCGCCTACCCAACTAAACTATGGCTACACCTTC
CDR3 protein: CASSSNTDWTAPTQLNYGYTF
D gene: -
V gene: TRBV28
clone size: -
J gene: TRBJ1-2

CDR3 DNA: TGTGCCAGCAGTTACTTGTCGGGGGTTGGCAATCAGCCCCAGCATTTT
CDR3 protein: CASSYLSGVGNQPQHF
D gene: -
V gene: TRBV6-6
clone size: -
J gene: TRBJ1-5

CDR3 DNA: TGTGCCTGGAGTCCCGTTATCTCCTACGAGCAGTACTTC
CDR3 protein: CAWSPVISYEQYF
D gene: -
V gene: TRBV30
clone size: -
J gene: TRBJ2-7

CDR3 DNA: TGTGCCAGCAGCCTCCGGACAGGGGGTATGAACGAGCAGTACTTC
CDR3 protein: CASSLRTGGMNEQYF
D gene: TRBD1
V gene: TRBV27
clone size: -
J gene: TRBJ2-7

CDR3 DNA: TGTGCCAGTAGCCGGACAGATGGCGGCTACACCTTC
CDR3 protein: CASSRTDGGYTF
D gene: -
V gene: TRBV19
clone size: -
J gene: TRBJ1-2

CDR3 DNA: TGTGCCAGCAGTTACCAGTTCACAGTGAACACTGAAGCTTTCTTT
CDR3 protein: CASSYQFTVNTEAFF
D gene: -
V gene: TRBV6-5
clone size: -
J gene: TRBJ1-1